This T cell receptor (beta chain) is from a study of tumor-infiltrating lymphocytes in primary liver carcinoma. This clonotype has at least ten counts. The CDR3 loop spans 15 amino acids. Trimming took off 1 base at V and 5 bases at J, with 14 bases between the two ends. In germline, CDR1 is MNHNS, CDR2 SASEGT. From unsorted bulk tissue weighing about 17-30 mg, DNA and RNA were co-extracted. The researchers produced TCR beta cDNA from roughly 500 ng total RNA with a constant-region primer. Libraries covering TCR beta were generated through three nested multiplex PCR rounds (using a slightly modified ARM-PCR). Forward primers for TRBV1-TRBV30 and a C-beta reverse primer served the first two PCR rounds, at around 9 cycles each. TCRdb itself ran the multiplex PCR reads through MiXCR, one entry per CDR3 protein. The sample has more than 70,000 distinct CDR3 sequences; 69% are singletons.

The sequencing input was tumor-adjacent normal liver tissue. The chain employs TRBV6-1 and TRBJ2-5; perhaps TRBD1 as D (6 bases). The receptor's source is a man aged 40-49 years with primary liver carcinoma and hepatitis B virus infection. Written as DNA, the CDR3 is TGTGCCAGCAGTGAAGGGGCAGGGGCCGAGGAGACCCAGTACTTC. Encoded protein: CASSEGAGAEETQYF.